One and the same sample provided the 31 T cell receptor beta chains below, sequenced in a study of Ad26.COV2.S vaccination and SARS-CoV-2 variants. The repertoire was sequenced with immunoSEQ multiplex PCR; TCRdb's copy has only in-frame clones and lacks some. The sample has just over 350,000 clones; about 85% are singletons. The treatment: 15 to 20 received Ad26.COV2.S at low or high dose, single or two shots; about five received placebo; per-sample allocation not given. Collection of samples fell on day 63 after the first vaccine or placebo injection. Sample: peripheral blood, taken in a trial of Ad26.COV2.S vaccine versus placebo. All receptors derive from a person aged 18-60 years who received the Ad26.COV2.S COVID-19 vaccine or a placebo.

The V gene is TRBV6-5, the J gene TRBJ1-2; D remains unclear. The ends were cut back, 2 bases at V and 0 bases at J, with 7 bases in the middle. The germline V gene encodes CDR1 MNHEY and CDR2 SVGAGI. The CDR3 totals 14 residues. The chain's CDR3 is CASSYLSANYGYTF. The CDR3, as DNA: TGTGCCAGCAGTTACCTTTCGGCTAACTATGGCTACACCTTC.

Details on this clone: The sample contains more than one DNA sequence encoding this CDR3. This chain links TRBV2 with TRBJ2-5, with 12 nucleotides matching TRBD2. CDR1 and CDR2 (germline): SNHLY, FYNNEI. Losses at the gene ends were 1 base for V and 5 bases for J; bases not matched to a gene: 5. There are 16 residues in the CDR3. The CDR3 spells CASSEGLAGGQETQYF. In nucleotides, the CDR3 is TGTGCCAGCAGTGAAGGTCTAGCGGGGGGGCAGGAGACCCAGTACTTC.

The chain couples TRBV6-2 or TRBV6-3 to TRBJ2-1, with D maybe TRBD1 (6 bases). The ends were cut back, 0 bases at V and 9 bases at J, with 12 bases in the middle. This CDR3 has 14 amino acids. CDR1 MNHEY and CDR2 SVGEGT come from the germline V gene. The CDR3 protein is CASSYSPEQGEQFF. The DNA for the CDR3 is TGTGCCAGCAGTTACTCACCAGAACAGGGTGAGCAGTTCTTC.

J is TRBJ2-7 and V is TRBV6-2 or TRBV6-3, with a weak D call TRBD2 (5 bases). Per the germline V gene, CDR1 is MNHEY and CDR2 is SVGEGT. The CDR3 runs to 13 residues. V lost 5 bases, J lost 2 bases, and 10 bases lay in between. The CDR3 region is CASSLTAAYEQYF. CDR3 in DNA: TGTGCCAGCAGTCTCACAGCGGCCTACGAGCAGTACTTC.

The chain has TRBV14 and TRBJ2-1; D possibly corresponds to TRBD2 (5 bases). Germline CDR1 and CDR2: SGHDN and FVKESK. This CDR3 region has 12 residues. Trimming removed 0 bases at V and 16 bases at J, with 13 bases between. The CDR3 nucleotides read TGTGCCAGCAGCCAAGATCTCGGGAAAACATTCTTC. It translates to CASSQDLGKTFF.

The chain joins TRBV21-1 to TRBJ1-1; whether TRBD1, the table's D call, matches the DNA was not checked. TRBV21-1 is shown as a pseudogene. The CDR3 is 17 amino acids. CDR3 bases: TGTGCCAGCAGCAAAGATCGACAGGGGGAAGGAAACACTGAAGCTTTCTTT. Amino acids: CASSKDRQGEGNTEAFF.

The gene calls are TRBV28 and TRBJ2-1; TRBD2 aligns across 13 bases. V dropped 7 bases and J dropped 1; count of bases not matched to a gene: 1. This CDR3 comprises 15 residues. Germline lookup yields CDR1 MDHEN and CDR2 SYDVKM. For the CDR3, the DNA is TGTGCCAGCAAACTAGCGGGAGGGTCCTACAATGAGCAGTTCTTC. Translating it yields CASKLAGGSYNEQFF.

The gene calls are TRBV15 and TRBJ1-3; the D is unclear. Per the germline V gene, CDR1 is LNHNV and CDR2 is YYDKDF (reference sequence). With 1 base removed from V and 3 bases from J, the gap between germline ends came to 13 bases. The CDR3 extends over 16 amino acids. The CDR3 loop is CATSRGTGRGGNTIYF. CDR3 DNA: TGTGCCACCAGCAGAGGCACGGGGAGAGGTGGAAACACCATATATTTT.

As DNA, the CDR3 is TGCGCCAGCAGCCGAAGCGGGGGGCCTAACAATGAGCAGTTCTTC. Translated: CASSRSGGPNNEQFF. The V gene is TRBV5-1, the J gene TRBJ2-1; TRBD2 aligns across 9 bases. The germline CDR1 and CDR2 sequences are SGHRS and YFSETQ. Trimming cost V 4 bases and J 5 bases; bases outside gene matches: 7. The CDR3 totals 15 residues.

The chain uses TRBV19 and TRBJ2-7; the match to TRBD2 covers 7 bases. The CDR3 spans 15 residues. V trimming: 1 base; J trimming: 3 bases; junction bases outside the gene matches: 6. Per the germline V gene, CDR1 is LNHDA and CDR2 is SQIVND (reference sequence). The CDR3 here is CASSIASTSSYEQYF. DNA for the CDR3: TGTGCCAGTAGTATAGCCTCGACTAGCAGCTACGAGCAGTACTTC.

This chain joins TRBV4-3 and TRBJ1-5; perhaps TRBD1 as D (6 bases). Per the germline V gene, CDR1 is LGHNA and CDR2 is YSLEER. This CDR3 is 15 amino acids long. V lost 4 bases and J 6 bases, leaving 16 bases between the germline ends. CDR3 amino acids: CASSRVITGSQPQHF. The DNA for the CDR3 is TGCGCCAGCAGCCGGGTAATCACAGGGAGTCAGCCCCAGCATTTT.

This chain uses TRBV12-5 with TRBJ2-2; 10 bases are a match to TRBD1. Losses at the gene ends were 1 base for V and 2 bases for J; bases not matched to a gene: 13. The CDR3 is 20 residues long. Germline lookup yields CDR1 LGHNT and CDR2 FRNRAP. The DNA of the CDR3 is TGTGCTAGTGGTTTGGGCCCCGGGACAGGGGCCCGAGCAAACACCGGGGAGCTGTTTTTT. Its translation is CASGLGPGTGARANTGELFF.

The V gene is TRBV4-1, the J gene TRBJ1-1; 9 bases are shared with TRBD1. The J segment lost 3 bases and the V segment lost 4 bases, leaving 9 bases of the junction unmatched. This CDR3 region has 16 residues. The V gene's germline CDR1 is MGHRA and CDR2 YSYEKL. The CDR3, as DNA: TGCGCCAGCAGCCGTACAGGGGGCGCTAGTGACACTGAAGCTTTCTTT. It yields the protein CASSRTGGASDTEAFF.

The J gene is TRBJ1-2, the V gene TRBV4-1; no clear D gene. CDR3 length equals 18 residues. V lost 4 bases and J 5 bases, leaving 26 bases between the germline ends. Germline CDR1 is MGHRA and CDR2 is YSYEKL. The CDR3 sequence is CASSRKQNPSEGVYGYTF. CDR3 DNA sequence: TGCGCCAGCAGCCGTAAACAAAACCCCTCAGAGGGTGTTTATGGCTACACCTTC.

The J gene is TRBJ2-5, the V gene TRBV6-2 or TRBV6-3; D possibly corresponds to TRBD2 (6 bases). Germline loops: CDR1 MNHEY, CDR2 SVGEGT. Trimming pared 0 bases from V and 7 bases from J, leaving 15 bases between. This CDR3 is 15 amino acids long. The DNA for the CDR3 is TGTGCCAGCAGTTACTCCCTTCAGGCGGAGGGGACCCAGTACTTC. It codes for CASSYSLQAEGTQYF.

This clone occurred many times. The chain is built from TRBV6-5 and TRBJ1-2; a possible D gene is TRBD1 (5 bases). The V end lost 3 bases, the J end lost 5 bases, and 13 bases lay between the germline ends. The CDR3 loop spans 14 amino acids. Germline V gene sequence: CDR1 MNHEY, CDR2 SVGAGI. The CDR3 DNA follows: TGTGCCAGCAGTTATCGGCAGGGCGAATATGGCTACACCTTC. Its translation: CASSYRQGEYGYTF.

V is TRBV2 and J is TRBJ2-5; 12 positions match TRBD2. CDR1 is SNHLY, CDR2 FYNNEI, per germline. The junction had 2 bases not matched to a gene; V was cut back by 4 bases and J by 5 bases. The CDR3 runs 14 residues. CDR3: CASSGLAGGETQYF. As DNA, the CDR3 is TGTGCCAGCAGTGGCCTAGCGGGAGGGGAGACCCAGTACTTC.

The chain employs TRBV28 and TRBJ2-7, with a tentative D call TRBD1 (6 bases). The V gene's germline CDR1 is MDHEN and CDR2 SYDVKM. V lost 6 bases, J lost 6 bases, and 18 bases lay in between. The CDR3 length is 14 residues. Here the CDR3 reads CASRVTGDSPEQYF. Written as DNA, the CDR3 is TGTGCCAGCAGGGTGACAGGAGACTCCCCCGAGCAGTACTTC.

This chain links TRBV19 with TRBJ2-1; possibly TRBD1 for D (6 bases). V was clipped by 6 bases and J by 2 bases, with 14 bases between them. The germline V gene encodes CDR1 LNHDA and CDR2 SQIVND (reference sequence). The CDR3 sequence is 15 residues long. The CDR3 nucleotides read TGTGCCAGTAGGGTACCAGGGGCCGCCTACAATGAGCAGTTCTTC. Translating it yields CASRVPGAAYNEQFF.

This chain uses TRBV6-5 with TRBJ2-5; perhaps TRBD2 as D (7 bases). The V end was cut by 2 bases, the J end by 3 bases, with 16 bases between. Germline V CDR1 and CDR2: MNHEY, SVGAGI. The CDR3 has 16 residues. The CDR3 DNA reads as TGTGCCAGCAGTTACGGTGGTGGGGGGGCCGAAGAGACCCAGTACTTC. As protein: CASSYGGGGAEETQYF.

The V call is TRBV9, the J call TRBJ2-7; the D call may be TRBD1 or TRBD2 (6 bases each). CDR3 length equals 14 residues. Trimming removed 4 bases at V and 8 bases at J, with 19 bases between. Per the germline V gene, CDR1 is SGDLS and CDR2 is YYNGEE. The CDR3 spells CASSQRGDGPKQYF. CDR3 nucleotide sequence: TGTGCCAGCAGCCAGAGGGGGGACGGTCCCAAGCAGTACTTC.

The rearrangement uses TRBV5-8 and TRBJ1-4; D is unclear. The V gene lost 0 bases and the J gene lost 1 base, with 7 bases spanning the gap. The CDR3 length is 15 residues. CDR1 is SGHTS, CDR2 YDEGEE, per germline. DNA of the CDR3: TGTGCCAGCAGCTTGGTAGAACAAACTAATGAAAAACTGTTTTTT. It codes for CASSLVEQTNEKLFF.

Of note for this clone: Additional DNA sequences in this sample encode the identical CDR3. This chain uses TRBV5-6 with TRBJ2-1; possible D gene TRBD1, 6 bases. CDR1 and CDR2 (germline): SGHDT, YYEEEE. Deletions cut 2 bases from V and 9 bases from J, with 6 bases between. There are 11 residues in the CDR3. CDR3 sequence: CASSFRGEQFF. The CDR3 DNA reads TGTGCCAGCAGCTTCAGGGGTGAGCAGTTCTTC. The variable domain in full, completed from reference TRBV5-6 and TRBJ2-1, reads DAGVTQSPTHLIKTRGQQVTLRCSPKSGHDTVSWYQQALGQGPQFIFQYYEEEERQRGNFPDRFSGHQFPNYSSELNVNALLLGDSALYLCASSFRGEQFFGPGTRLTVL.

This clone appeared once. This chain connects TRBV4-3 to TRBJ2-7; D could derive from TRBD1 or TRBD2 (5 bases each). The CDR3 extends over 15 amino acids. Germline CDR1 LGHNA, CDR2 YSLEER. V lost 3 bases to trimming and J lost 3 bases, with 15 bases between them. The CDR3 region has the DNA TGCGCCAGCAGCCAGCGCCCCGGGACCCTCTACGAGCAGTACTTC. It codes for CASSQRPGTLYEQYF.

The chain combines TRBV5-4 with TRBJ2-2; D tentatively reads TRBD1 or TRBD2 (5 bases each). This CDR3 contains 15 residues. Looked up from germline, CDR1 is SGHNT and CDR2 is YYREEE (reference sequence). V lost 0 bases, J lost 4 bases, and 10 bases lay in between. The CDR3 nucleotides read TGTGCCAGCAGCTTGGTGGGACCGCTCACCGGGGAGCTGTTTTTT. Translation gives CASSLVGPLTGELFF.

DNA for the CDR3: TGTGCCAGCAGCACCCGTACTAGCGGACCTACCACAGATACGCAGTATTTT. Translation gives CASSTRTSGPTTDTQYF. The genes are TRBV7-9 and TRBJ2-3; TRBD2 agrees at 8 bases. The CDR3 extends over 17 amino acids. Unmatched junction bases numbered 12, after V lost 5 bases and J lost 2 bases. Germline CDR1 reads SEHNR; CDR2 reads FQNEAQ (reference sequence).

V gene TRBV28 combines with J gene TRBJ2-7; the D is unclear. Trimming took 7 bases from V and 7 from J, leaving 17 bases between them. Germline V gene data show CDR1 as MDHEN and CDR2 as SYDVKM. This CDR3 region has 13 residues. CDR3 residues: CASTVRHLREQYF. CDR3 sequence (DNA): TGTGCCAGCACAGTCAGGCACCTTCGGGAGCAGTACTTC. The full variable domain, its missing parts supplied by reference TRBV28 and TRBJ2-7, is DVKVTQSSRYLVKRTGEKVFLECVQDMDHENMFWYRQDPGLGLRLIYFSYDVKMKEKGDIPEGYSVSREKKERFSLILESASTNQTSMYLCASTVRHLREQYFGPGTRLTVT.

The chain links TRBV7-9 to TRBJ2-1; the match to TRBD2 covers 8 bases. V shed 3 bases, J shed 0 bases, and the junction held 4 bases outside the gene matches. This CDR3 is built from 16 residues. Germline lookup yields CDR1 SEHNR and CDR2 FQNEAQ (reference sequence). CDR3 DNA sequence: TGTGCCAGCAGCTTTTCCAGCGGGAGCTCCTACAATGAGCAGTTCTTC. This encodes CASSFSSGSSYNEQFF.

The rearrangement joins TRBV6-2 or TRBV6-3 to TRBJ2-7; D is unclear. The CDR3 is 16 amino acids. Trimming stripped 2 bases from V and 0 bases from J, with 14 bases between. Germline V gene data show CDR1 as MNHEY and CDR2 as SVGEGT. This CDR3 reads CASSYGGSWSSYEQYF. CDR3 bases: TGTGCCAGCAGTTACGGCGGTAGCTGGTCCTCCTACGAGCAGTACTTC.

The count of this clone is one. The chain uses TRBV5-6 and TRBJ2-7; D is ambiguous. The V end was cut by 0 bases, the J end by 1 base, with 5 bases between. The CDR3 loop spans 13 amino acids. CDR1 is SGHDT and CDR2 is YYEEEE in the germline V gene. CDR3 DNA: TGTGCCAGCAGCTTGGGGCAGTCCTACGAGCAGTACTTC. This translates into CASSLGQSYEQYF. The variable domain in full, with the rest retrieved from reference TRBV5-6 and TRBJ2-7, is DAGVTQSPTHLIKTRGQQVTLRCSPKSGHDTVSWYQQALGQGPQFIFQYYEEEERQRGNFPDRFSGHQFPNYSSELNVNALLLGDSALYLCASSLGQSYEQYFGPGTRLTVT.

This clone appeared a single time. V usage is TRBV11-3 and J usage is TRBJ2-7, with D perhaps matching TRBD1 (6 bases). Germline assignment: CDR1 SGHNT and CDR2 YENEEA. CDR3 length: 12 residues. Trimming cost V 5 bases and J 6 bases, with 11 bases left between them. The CDR3 coding sequence is TGTGCCAGCAGCCCTGACAGGAGCGAGCAGTACTTC. The encoded protein is CASSPDRSEQYF.